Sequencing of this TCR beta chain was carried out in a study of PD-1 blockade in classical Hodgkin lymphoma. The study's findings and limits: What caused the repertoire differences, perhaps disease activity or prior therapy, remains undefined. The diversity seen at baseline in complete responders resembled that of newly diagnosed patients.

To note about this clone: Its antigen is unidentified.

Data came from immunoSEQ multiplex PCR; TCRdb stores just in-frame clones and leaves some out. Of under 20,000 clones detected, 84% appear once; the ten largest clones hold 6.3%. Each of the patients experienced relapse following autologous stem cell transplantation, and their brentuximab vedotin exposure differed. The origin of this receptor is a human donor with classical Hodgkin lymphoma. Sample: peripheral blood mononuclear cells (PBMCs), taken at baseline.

CDR3 protein: CASSRRGTATNEKLFF. DNA for the CDR3: TGTGCCAGCAGCCGGAGGGGAACTGCAACTAATGAAAAACTGTTTTTT. V gene TRBV5-5 combines with J gene TRBJ1-4; D is perhaps TRBD1 (5 bases). Trimming removed 4 bases at V and 0 bases at J, with 13 bases between. CDR1 and CDR2 from the germline V gene are SGHKS and YYEKEE (reference sequence). The CDR3 has 16 residues.